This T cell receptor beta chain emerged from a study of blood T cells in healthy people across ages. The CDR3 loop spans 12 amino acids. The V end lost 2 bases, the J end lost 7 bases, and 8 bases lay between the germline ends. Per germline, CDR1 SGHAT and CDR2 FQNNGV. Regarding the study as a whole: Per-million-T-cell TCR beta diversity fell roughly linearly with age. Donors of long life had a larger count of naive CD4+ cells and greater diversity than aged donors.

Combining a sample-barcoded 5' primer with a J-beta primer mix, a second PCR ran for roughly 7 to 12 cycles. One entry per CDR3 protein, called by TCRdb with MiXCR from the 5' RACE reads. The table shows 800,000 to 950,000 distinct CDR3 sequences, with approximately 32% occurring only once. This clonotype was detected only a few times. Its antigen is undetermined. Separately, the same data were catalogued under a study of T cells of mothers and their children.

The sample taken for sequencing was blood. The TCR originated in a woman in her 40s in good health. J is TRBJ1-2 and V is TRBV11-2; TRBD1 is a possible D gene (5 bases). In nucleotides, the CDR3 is TGTGCCAGCAGCTTACTCCAGGGTGGCTACACCTTC. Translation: CASSLLQGGYTF.